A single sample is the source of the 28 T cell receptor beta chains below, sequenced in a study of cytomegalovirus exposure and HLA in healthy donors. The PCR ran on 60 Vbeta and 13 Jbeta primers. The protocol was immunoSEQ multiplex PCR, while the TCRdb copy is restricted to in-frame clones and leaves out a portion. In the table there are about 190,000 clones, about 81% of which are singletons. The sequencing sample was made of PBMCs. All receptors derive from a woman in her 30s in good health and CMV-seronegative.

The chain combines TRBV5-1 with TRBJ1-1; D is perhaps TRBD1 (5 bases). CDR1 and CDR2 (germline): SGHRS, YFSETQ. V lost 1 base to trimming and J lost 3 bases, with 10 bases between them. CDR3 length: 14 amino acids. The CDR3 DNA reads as TGCGCCAGCAGCTTGTCGGGGGGTGACACTGAAGCTTTCTTT. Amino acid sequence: CASSLSGGDTEAFF.

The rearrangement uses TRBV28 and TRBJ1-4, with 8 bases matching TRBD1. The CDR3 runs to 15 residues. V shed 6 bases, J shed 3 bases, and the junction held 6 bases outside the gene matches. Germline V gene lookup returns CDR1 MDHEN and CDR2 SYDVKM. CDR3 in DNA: TGTGCCAGCAGACCCTCAGGGGGCTCTAATGAAAAACTGTTTTTT. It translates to CASRPSGGSNEKLFF.

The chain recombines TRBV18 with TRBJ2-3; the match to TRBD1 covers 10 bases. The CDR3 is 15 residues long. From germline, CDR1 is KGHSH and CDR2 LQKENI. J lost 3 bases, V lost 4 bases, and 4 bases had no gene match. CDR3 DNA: TGTGCCAGCTCACGGGACAGGGGATTTACAGATACGCAGTATTTT. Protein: CASSRDRGFTDTQYF.

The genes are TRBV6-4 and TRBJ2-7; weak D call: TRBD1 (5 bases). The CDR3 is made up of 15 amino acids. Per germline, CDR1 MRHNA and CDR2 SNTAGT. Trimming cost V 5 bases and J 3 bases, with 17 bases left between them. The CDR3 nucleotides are TGTGCCAGCAGTTTGCTCGAAGGGGAAGGCTACGAGCAGTACTTC. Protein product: CASSLLEGEGYEQYF.

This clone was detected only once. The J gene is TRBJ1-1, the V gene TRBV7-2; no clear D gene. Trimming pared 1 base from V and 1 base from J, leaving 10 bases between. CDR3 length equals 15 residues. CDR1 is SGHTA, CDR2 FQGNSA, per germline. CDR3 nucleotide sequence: TGTGCCAGCAGCTTAGTTGAGGGTTCGAACACTGAAGCTTTCTTT. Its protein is CASSLVEGSNTEAFF.

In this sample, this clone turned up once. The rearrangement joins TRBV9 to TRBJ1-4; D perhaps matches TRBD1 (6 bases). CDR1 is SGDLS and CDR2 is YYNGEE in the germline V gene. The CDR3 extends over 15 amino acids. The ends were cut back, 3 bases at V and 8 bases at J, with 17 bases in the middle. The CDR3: CASSAPGDLPEKLFF. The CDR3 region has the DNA TGTGCCAGCAGCGCCCCAGGGGATCTCCCCGAAAAACTGTTTTTT.

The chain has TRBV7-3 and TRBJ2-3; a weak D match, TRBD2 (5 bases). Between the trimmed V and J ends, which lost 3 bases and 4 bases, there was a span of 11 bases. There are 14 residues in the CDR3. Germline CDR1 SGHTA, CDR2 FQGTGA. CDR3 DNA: TGTGCCAGCAGCTTTGGGCTAGCAGCAGATACGCAGTATTTT. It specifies CASSFGLAADTQYF.

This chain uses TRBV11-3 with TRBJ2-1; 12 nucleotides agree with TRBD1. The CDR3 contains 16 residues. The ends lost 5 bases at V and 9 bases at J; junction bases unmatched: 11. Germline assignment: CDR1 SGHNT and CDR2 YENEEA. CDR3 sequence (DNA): TGTGCCAGCAGCCGAGCCGGGACAGGGGGCGTGGGTGAGCAGTTCTTC. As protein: CASSRAGTGGVGEQFF.

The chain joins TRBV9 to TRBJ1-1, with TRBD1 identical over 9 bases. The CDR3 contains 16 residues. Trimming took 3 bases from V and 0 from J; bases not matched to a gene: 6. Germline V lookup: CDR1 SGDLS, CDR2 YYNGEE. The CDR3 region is CASSARDRAMNTEAFF. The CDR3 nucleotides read TGTGCCAGCAGCGCCCGGGACAGGGCAATGAACACTGAAGCTTTCTTT.

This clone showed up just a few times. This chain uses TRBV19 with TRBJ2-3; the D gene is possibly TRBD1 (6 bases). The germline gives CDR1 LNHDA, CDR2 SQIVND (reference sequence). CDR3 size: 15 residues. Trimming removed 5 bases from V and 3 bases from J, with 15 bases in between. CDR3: CASSFEGVLTDTQYF. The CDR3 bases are TGTGCCAGTAGTTTCGAGGGGGTACTAACAGATACGCAGTATTTT.

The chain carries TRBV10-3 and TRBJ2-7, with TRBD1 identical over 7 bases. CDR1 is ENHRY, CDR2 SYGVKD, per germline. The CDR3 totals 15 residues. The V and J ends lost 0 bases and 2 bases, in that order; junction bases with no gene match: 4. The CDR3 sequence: CAISESPTGTYEQYF. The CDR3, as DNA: TGTGCCATCAGTGAGTCCCCGACAGGGACCTACGAGCAGTACTTC.

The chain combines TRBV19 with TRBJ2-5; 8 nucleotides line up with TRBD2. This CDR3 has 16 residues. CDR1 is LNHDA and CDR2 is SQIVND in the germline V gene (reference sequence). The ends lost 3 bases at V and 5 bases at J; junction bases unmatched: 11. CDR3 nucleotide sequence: TGTGCCAGTAGTATTGGCGGGGGGCTAGGGGGGGAGACCCAGTACTTC. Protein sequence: CASSIGGGLGGETQYF.

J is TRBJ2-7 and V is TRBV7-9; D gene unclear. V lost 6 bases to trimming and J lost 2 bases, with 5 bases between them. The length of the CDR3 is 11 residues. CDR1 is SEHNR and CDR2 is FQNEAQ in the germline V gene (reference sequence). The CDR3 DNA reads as TGTGCCAGCAGTCGGGCCTACGAGCAGTACTTC. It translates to CASSRAYEQYF.

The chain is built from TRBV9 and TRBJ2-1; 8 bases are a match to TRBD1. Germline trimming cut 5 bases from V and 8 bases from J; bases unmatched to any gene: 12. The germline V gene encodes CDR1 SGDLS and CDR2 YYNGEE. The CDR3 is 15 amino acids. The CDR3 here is CASSASGGAGYEQFF. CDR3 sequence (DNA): TGTGCCAGCAGTGCCTCAGGGGGCGCAGGATATGAGCAGTTCTTC.

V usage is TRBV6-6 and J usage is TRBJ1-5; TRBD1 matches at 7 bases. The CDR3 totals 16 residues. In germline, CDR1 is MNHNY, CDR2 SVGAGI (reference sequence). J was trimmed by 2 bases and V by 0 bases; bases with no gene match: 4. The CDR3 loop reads CASSYSGQWGNQPQHF. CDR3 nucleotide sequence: TGTGCCAGCAGTTACTCGGGACAGTGGGGCAATCAGCCCCAGCATTTT.

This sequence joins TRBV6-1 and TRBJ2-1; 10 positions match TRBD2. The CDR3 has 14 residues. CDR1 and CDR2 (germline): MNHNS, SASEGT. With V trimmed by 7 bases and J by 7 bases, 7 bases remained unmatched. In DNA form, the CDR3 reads TGTGCCAGCATTAGACTAGCGGGTAGTAATGAGCAGTTCTTC. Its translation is CASIRLAGSNEQFF.

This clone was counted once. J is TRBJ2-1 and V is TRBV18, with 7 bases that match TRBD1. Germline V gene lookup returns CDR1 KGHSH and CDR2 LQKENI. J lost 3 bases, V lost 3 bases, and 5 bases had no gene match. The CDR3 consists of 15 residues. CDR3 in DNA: TGTGCCAGCTCACCGTGGGACAGCTTCTACAATGAGCAGTTCTTC. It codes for CASSPWDSFYNEQFF.

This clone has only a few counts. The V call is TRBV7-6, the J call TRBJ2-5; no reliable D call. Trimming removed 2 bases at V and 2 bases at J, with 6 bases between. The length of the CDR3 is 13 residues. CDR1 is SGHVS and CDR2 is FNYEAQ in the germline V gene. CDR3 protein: CASSLPGQETQYF. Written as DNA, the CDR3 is TGTGCCAGCAGCTTACCAGGACAAGAGACCCAGTACTTC. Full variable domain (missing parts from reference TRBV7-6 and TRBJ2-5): GAGVSQSPRYKVTKRGQDVALRCDPISGHVSLYWYRQALGQGPEFLTYFNYEAQQDKSGLPNDRFSAERPEGSISTLTIQRTEQRDSAMYRCASSLPGQETQYFGPGTRLLVL.

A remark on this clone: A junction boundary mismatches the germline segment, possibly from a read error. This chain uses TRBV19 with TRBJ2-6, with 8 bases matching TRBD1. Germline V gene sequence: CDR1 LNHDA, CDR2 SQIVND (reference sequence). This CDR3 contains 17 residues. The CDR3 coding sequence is TGTGCCAGTAGTATGCAGGGGGCGCTGGCTGGGGCCAACGGCCTGACTTTC. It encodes CASSMQGALAGANGLTF.

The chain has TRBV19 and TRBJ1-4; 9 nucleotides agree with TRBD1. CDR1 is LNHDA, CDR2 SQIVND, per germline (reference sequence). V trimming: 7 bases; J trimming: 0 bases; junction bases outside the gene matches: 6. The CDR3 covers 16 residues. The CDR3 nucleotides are TGTGCCAGTACCCCTCGGGACAGGGCAACTAATGAAAAACTGTTTTTT. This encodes CASTPRDRATNEKLFF.

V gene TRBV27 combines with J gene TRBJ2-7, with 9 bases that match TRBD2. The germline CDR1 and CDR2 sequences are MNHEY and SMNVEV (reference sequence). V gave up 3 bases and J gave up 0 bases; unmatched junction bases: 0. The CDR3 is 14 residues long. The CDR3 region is CASSFSGSSYEQYF. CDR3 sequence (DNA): TGTGCCAGCAGTTTTAGCGGGAGCTCCTACGAGCAGTACTTC.

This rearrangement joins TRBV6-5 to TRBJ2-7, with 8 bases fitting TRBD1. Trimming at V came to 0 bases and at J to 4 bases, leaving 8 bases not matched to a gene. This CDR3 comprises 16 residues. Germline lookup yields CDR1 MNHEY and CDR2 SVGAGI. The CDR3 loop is CASSYSLSGGFYEQYF. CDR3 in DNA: TGTGCCAGCAGTTACTCGTTGTCAGGGGGCTTTTACGAGCAGTACTTC.

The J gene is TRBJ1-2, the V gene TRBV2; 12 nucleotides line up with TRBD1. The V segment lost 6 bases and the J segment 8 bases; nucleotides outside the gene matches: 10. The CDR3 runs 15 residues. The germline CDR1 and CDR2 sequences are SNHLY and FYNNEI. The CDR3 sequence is CASRGTGGATGGYTF. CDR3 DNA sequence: TGTGCCAGCAGGGGGACAGGGGGCGCCACGGGGGGCTACACCTTC.

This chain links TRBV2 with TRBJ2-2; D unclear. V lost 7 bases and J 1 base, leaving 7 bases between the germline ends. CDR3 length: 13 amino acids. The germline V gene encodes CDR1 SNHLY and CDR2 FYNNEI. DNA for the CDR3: TGTGCCAGCACTCTCGGGAACACCGGGGAGCTGTTTTTT. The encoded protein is CASTLGNTGELFF.

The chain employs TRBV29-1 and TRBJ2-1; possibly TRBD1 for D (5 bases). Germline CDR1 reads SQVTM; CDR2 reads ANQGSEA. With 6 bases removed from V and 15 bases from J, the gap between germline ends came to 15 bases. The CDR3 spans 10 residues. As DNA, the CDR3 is TGCAGCGTCGACCTAGGGGAACGGTTCTTC. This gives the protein CSVDLGERFF.

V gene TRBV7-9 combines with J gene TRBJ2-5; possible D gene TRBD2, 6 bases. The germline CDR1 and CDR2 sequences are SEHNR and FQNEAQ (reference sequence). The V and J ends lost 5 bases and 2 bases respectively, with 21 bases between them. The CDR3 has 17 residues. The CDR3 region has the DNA TGTGCCAGCAGCGTAGTAGGAGGGTCTGGAGGACAAGAGACCCAGTACTTC. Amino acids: CASSVVGGSGGQETQYF.

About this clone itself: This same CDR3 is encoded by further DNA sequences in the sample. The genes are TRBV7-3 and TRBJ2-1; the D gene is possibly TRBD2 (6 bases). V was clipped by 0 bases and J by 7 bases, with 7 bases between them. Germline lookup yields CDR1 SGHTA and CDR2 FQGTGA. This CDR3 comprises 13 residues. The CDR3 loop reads CASSLTGGNEQFF. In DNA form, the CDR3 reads TGTGCCAGCAGCTTAACGGGGGGAAATGAGCAGTTCTTC.

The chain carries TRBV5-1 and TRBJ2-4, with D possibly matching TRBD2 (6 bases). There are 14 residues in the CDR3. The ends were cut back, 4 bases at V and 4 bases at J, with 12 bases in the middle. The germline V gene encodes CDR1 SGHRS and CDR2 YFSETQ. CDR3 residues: CASSELADKNIQYF. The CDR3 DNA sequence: TGCGCCAGCAGCGAACTAGCAGATAAAAACATTCAGTACTTC.